These 14 T cell receptor beta chains were all obtained from the same sample, sequenced in a study of control samples from healthy donors and cancer patients (dated by TCRdb to the early 2020s). Library method: the immunoSEQ multiplex PCR assay. Imported from immuneACCESS, the table was reduced by TCRdb to in-frame sequences with V and J called. These copies leave out some clones; in studies compared against another copy, an unresolved V gene accounts for under half, and the cause of the remainder is not known. A total of roughly 190,000 clones appear in this sample, roughly 91% of them only once. Clones ranked in the top ten supply approximately 1.4% of the sample. The sequencing input was blood. These TCRs come from a woman aged 25-40 years in good health.

CDR3: CASTSLDRGRAEQYF. The DNA for the CDR3 is TGTGCCAGCACCTCCTTGGACAGGGGGCGGGCCGAGCAGTACTTC. The chain combines TRBV27 with TRBJ2-7; 11 positions match TRBD1. V dropped 7 bases and J dropped 6; count of bases not matched to a gene: 11. CDR1 and CDR2 from the germline V gene are MNHEY and SMNVEV (reference sequence). The CDR3 spans 15 residues.

This chain connects TRBV7-3 to TRBJ1-1; 7 bases line up with TRBD1. The germline V gene encodes CDR1 SGHTA and CDR2 FQGTGA. The length of the CDR3 is 16 residues. After removal of 5 bases from V and 1 base from J, the junction contained 10 bases not matched to a gene. The CDR3 loop reads CASSRDRALRNTEAFF. The CDR3, as DNA: TGTGCCAGCAGCCGCGACAGGGCCTTAAGGAACACTGAAGCTTTCTTT.

In DNA, the CDR3 is TGTGCCAGCAGCTTATCCTACGAGCAGTACTTC. Amino acid sequence: CASSLSYEQYF. The genes are TRBV7-9 and TRBJ2-7; no clear D gene. From germline, CDR1 is SEHNR and CDR2 FQNEAQ (reference sequence). This CDR3 contains 11 residues. Deletions cut 2 bases from V and 1 base from J, with 0 bases between.

This chain links TRBV25-1 with TRBJ2-1; 11 nucleotides agree with TRBD2. V lost 3 bases and J lost 3; bases outside the gene matches: 1. The CDR3 contains 15 residues. Germline CDR1 and CDR2: MGHDK and SYGVNS. The DNA of the CDR3 is TGTGCCAGCAGTGACACTAGCGGGGGCTACAATGAGCAGTTCTTC. Translated, it gives CASSDTSGGYNEQFF.

The rearrangement joins TRBV19 to TRBJ2-1, with 7 bases identical to TRBD1. V was pared by 4 bases and J by 7 bases, with 4 bases of the junction left unmatched. Germline V gene sequence: CDR1 LNHDA, CDR2 SQIVND (reference sequence). This CDR3 has 13 amino acids. This CDR3 reads CASSTGGLNEQFF. In DNA, the CDR3 is TGTGCCAGTAGTACAGGGGGTCTGAATGAGCAGTTCTTC.

V gene TRBV19 combines with J gene TRBJ1-2; D not resolved. The CDR3 length is 13 residues. Germline lookup yields CDR1 LNHDA and CDR2 SQIVND (reference sequence). V lost 5 bases, J lost 1 base, and 8 bases lay in between. The CDR3 DNA is TGTGCCAGTAGTCCGACGCTTAACTATGGCTACACCTTC. Its translation is CASSPTLNYGYTF. The whole variable domain, filled in from reference TRBV19 and TRBJ1-2, reads DGGITQSPKYLFRKEGQNVTLSCEQNLNHDAMYWYRQDPGQGLRLIYYSQIVNDFQKGDIAEGYSVSREKKESFPLTVTSAQKNPTAFYLCASSPTLNYGYTFGSGTRLTVV.

Points on this clone: At one boundary the junction diverges from the germline segment, which might be a read error. The chain uses TRBV18 and TRBJ2-7; D not resolved. This CDR3 region has 13 residues. Looked up from germline, CDR1 is KGHSH and CDR2 is LQKENI. As DNA, the CDR3 is TGTGCCAGCTCACCACCCAGCTCCTACGGGCAGTACTTC. It specifies CASSPPSSYGQYF.

DNA of the CDR3: TGTGCCAGCTCACCACTCCCCAGGGAATCTTATGGCTACACCTTC. Translating it yields CASSPLPRESYGYTF. The genes are TRBV18 and TRBJ1-2, with TRBD1 as a possible D gene (5 bases). Germline V gene lookup returns CDR1 KGHSH and CDR2 LQKENI. Between the trimmed V and J ends, which lost 1 base and 5 bases, there was a span of 14 bases. The CDR3 spans 15 residues.

This rearrangement joins TRBV19 to TRBJ2-2, with D unresolved. Germline V gene lookup returns CDR1 LNHDA and CDR2 SQIVND (reference sequence). Trimming took off 3 bases at V and 2 bases at J, with 7 bases between the two ends. This CDR3 comprises 14 residues. The CDR3 sequence: CASSMGSNTGELFF. The CDR3 coding sequence is TGTGCCAGTAGTATGGGCTCCAACACCGGGGAGCTGTTTTTT. Filled out from reference TRBV19 and TRBJ2-2, the complete variable domain reads DGGITQSPKYLFRKEGQNVTLSCEQNLNHDAMYWYRQDPGQGLRLIYYSQIVNDFQKGDIAEGYSVSREKKESFPLTVTSAQKNPTAFYLCASSMGSNTGELFFGEGSRLTVL.

The V and J genes are TRBV18 and TRBJ1-3; D gene ambiguous. There are 15 residues in the CDR3. CDR1 is KGHSH and CDR2 is LQKENI in the germline V gene. Trimming took 3 bases from V and 0 from J, leaving 9 bases between them. CDR3 sequence: CASSPSGSSGNTIYF. The CDR3 nucleotides read TGTGCCAGCTCACCGAGCGGAAGCTCTGGAAACACCATATATTTT. Full variable domain (rest looked up from reference TRBV18 and TRBJ1-3): NAGVMQNPRHLVRRRGQEARLRCSPMKGHSHVYWYRQLPEEGLKFMVYLQKENIIDESGMPKERFSAEFPKEGPSILRIQQVVRGDSAAYFCASSPSGSSGNTIYFGEGSWLTVV.

The V call is TRBV7-8, the J call TRBJ1-2; weak D call: TRBD1 (6 bases). This CDR3 contains 15 residues. Germline V gene lookup returns CDR1 SGHVS and CDR2 FQNEAQ. V lost 1 base and J lost 2, with 11 bases in between. CDR3 DNA: TGTGCCAGCAGCTTAGTCACAGGGCCCAACTATGGCTACACCTTC. Amino acid sequence: CASSLVTGPNYGYTF.

CDR3 in amino acids: CASSVRDRANTGELFF. The CDR3 bases are TGTGCCAGCAGCGTCCGGGACCGCGCGAACACCGGGGAGCTGTTTTTT. The rearrangement joins TRBV7-9 to TRBJ2-2; D may match TRBD1 or TRBD2 (5 bases each). This CDR3 spans 16 amino acids. Trimming removed 5 bases from V and 0 bases from J, with 13 bases in between. In germline, CDR1 is SEHNR, CDR2 FQNEAQ (reference sequence).

The chain is built from TRBV28 and TRBJ2-3; TRBD2 agrees at 10 bases. V gave up 5 bases and J gave up 2 bases; unmatched junction bases: 4. The CDR3 consists of 15 residues. CDR1 and CDR2 (germline): MDHEN, SYDVKM. For the CDR3, the DNA is TGTGCCAGCAGTCTGACTAGCGGGTCCACAGATACGCAGTATTTT. Its protein is CASSLTSGSTDTQYF.

This chain joins TRBV28 and TRBJ2-7; D possibly corresponds to TRBD1 (5 bases). CDR1 is MDHEN and CDR2 is SYDVKM in the germline V gene. Trimming removed 3 bases from V and 3 bases from J, with 9 bases in between. The CDR3 has 13 amino acids. In DNA form, the CDR3 reads TGTGCCAGCAGTTTTTCGGACAACTACGAGCAGTACTTC. This codes for CASSFSDNYEQYF.